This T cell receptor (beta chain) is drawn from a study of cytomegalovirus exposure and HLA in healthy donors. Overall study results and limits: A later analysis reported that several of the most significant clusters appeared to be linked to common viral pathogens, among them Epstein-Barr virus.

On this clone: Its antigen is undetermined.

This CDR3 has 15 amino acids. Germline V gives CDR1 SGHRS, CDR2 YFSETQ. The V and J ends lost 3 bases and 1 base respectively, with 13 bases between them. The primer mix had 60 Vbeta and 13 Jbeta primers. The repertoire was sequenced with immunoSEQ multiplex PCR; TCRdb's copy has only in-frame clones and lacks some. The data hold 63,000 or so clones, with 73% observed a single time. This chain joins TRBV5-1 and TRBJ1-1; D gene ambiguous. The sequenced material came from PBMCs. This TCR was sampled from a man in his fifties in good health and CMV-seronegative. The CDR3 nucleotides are TGCGCCAGCAGCTACCAGGCCGCCTCGAACACTGAAGCTTTCTTT. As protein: CASSYQAASNTEAFF.